This TCR beta chain was captured in a study of siplizumab effects on memory and regulatory T cells. Points on this clone: What it recognizes is unknown.

General study findings and limits: Where siplizumab was present, mappable alloreactive CD4+ clones averaged about 67% Treg-derived, compared with roughly 30% in controls. Naive T cells apparently outstripped memory cells in diversity and seemed major alloresponse contributors.

V lost 10 bases and J lost 4, with 8 bases in between. This CDR3 region has 11 residues. From germline, CDR1 is SGHVS and CDR2 FNYEAQ. The assay was immunoSEQ multiplex PCR, and TCRdb's table has in-frame clones only and misses some. Of tens of thousands of clones listed, approximately 96% are singletons. The sequenced material came from naive CD4+ T cells sorted from blood. The clonotype was recovered from a human donor in good health. V gene TRBV7-6 combines with J gene TRBJ1-3; D not certain. In DNA form, the CDR3 reads TGTGCCACCATCCTGGGAAACACCATATATTTT. Amino acid sequence: CATILGNTIYF.